This T cell receptor (beta chain) comes out of a study of T cells in Graves' hyperthyroidism and ophthalmopathy. Study overall: Any treatment followed the collection of peripheral blood at initial diagnosis.

This clonotype appeared many times. V dropped 5 bases and J dropped 2 bases, with 10 bases sitting between them. The germline gives CDR1 SNHLY, CDR2 FYNNEI. The CDR3 sequence is 13 residues long. What was amplified from RNA transcripts were TCR beta CDR3 regions. The HTBI set primed first-round TCR CDR3 RT-PCR. Via MiXCR, TCRdb re-called the multiplex PCR reads, giving one row per CDR3 protein. Of over 250,000 distinct CDR3 sequences listed, 25% to 30% are singletons. The hyperthyroidism patients had all been newly diagnosed, and their disease duration was under 2 months. Their ages ranged from 18 to 65 years.

The sample consisted of blood. This receptor was identified in a man between 40 and 49 years old with Graves' hyperthyroidism that later progressed to Graves' ophthalmopathy. The J gene is TRBJ2-7, the V gene TRBV2; D is possibly TRBD1 (6 bases). In DNA form, the CDR3 reads TGTGCCAGCAGTCTGAACAGGGCCTACGAGCAGTACTTC. Its protein product is CASSLNRAYEQYF. Full variable domain (remainder filled in from reference TRBV2 and TRBJ2-7): EPEVTQTPSHQVTQMGQEVILRCVPISNHLYFYWYRQILGQKVEFLVSFYNNEISEKSEIFDDQFSVERPDGSNFTLKIRSTKLEDSAMYFCASSLNRAYEQYFGPGTRLTVT.